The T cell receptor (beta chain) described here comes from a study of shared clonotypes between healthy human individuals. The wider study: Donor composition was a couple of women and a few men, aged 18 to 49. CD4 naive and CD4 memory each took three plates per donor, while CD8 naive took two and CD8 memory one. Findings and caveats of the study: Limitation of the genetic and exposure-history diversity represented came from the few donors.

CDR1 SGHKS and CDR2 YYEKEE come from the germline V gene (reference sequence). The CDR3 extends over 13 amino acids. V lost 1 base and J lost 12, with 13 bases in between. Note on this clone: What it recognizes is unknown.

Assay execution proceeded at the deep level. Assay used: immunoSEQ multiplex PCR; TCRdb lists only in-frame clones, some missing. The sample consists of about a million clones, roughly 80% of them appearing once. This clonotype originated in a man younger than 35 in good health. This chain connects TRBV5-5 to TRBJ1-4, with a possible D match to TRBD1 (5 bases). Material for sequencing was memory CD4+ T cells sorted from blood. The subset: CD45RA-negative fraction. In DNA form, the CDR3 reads TGTGCCAGCAGCTTGTTAGGTTCGGGGGAACTGTTTTTT. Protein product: CASSLLGSGELFF.